This TCR beta chain was obtained from a study of blood T cell repertoires in COVID-19. Sequencing was performed with immunoSEQ multiplex PCR; in TCRdb, only in-frame clones are kept and a portion is missing. The table includes 450,000 to 600,000 clones, around 90% detected once. Membership in each cohort depended on participant-reported clinical history. V shed 3 bases and J 3 bases; nucleotides not matched to a gene: 5. The V gene's germline CDR1 is LNHNV and CDR2 YYDKDF (reference sequence). CDR3 size: 15 residues. The sequence came from a woman between 18 and 30 years old who had recovered from COVID-19. The sequenced sample was PBMCs or T cells enriched from blood (not recorded which). The V call is TRBV15, the J call TRBJ2-5; 9 nucleotides agree with TRBD1. CDR3 protein: CATSSWDREEETQYF. The CDR3 DNA is TGTGCCACCAGCAGCTGGGACAGGGAGGAAGAGACCCAGTACTTC.